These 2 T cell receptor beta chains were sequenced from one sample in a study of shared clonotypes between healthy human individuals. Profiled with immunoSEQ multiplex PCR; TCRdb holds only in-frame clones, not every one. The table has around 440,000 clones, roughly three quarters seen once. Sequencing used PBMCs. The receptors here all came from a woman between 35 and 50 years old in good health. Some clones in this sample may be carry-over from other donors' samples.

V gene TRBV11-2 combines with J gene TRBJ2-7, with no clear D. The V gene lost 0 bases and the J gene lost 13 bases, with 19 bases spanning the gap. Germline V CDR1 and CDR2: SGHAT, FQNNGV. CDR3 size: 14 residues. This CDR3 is CASSLDHNTPPLYF. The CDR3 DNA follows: TGTGCCAGCAGCTTAGATCATAACACCCCCCCTCTTTACTTC.

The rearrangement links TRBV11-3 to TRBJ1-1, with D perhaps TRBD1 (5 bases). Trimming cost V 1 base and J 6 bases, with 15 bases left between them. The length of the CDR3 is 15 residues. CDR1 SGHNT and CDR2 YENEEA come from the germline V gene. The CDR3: CASSLGGTGDAEAFF. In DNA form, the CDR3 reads TGTGCCAGCAGCTTAGGGGGTACAGGAGACGCTGAAGCTTTCTTT.